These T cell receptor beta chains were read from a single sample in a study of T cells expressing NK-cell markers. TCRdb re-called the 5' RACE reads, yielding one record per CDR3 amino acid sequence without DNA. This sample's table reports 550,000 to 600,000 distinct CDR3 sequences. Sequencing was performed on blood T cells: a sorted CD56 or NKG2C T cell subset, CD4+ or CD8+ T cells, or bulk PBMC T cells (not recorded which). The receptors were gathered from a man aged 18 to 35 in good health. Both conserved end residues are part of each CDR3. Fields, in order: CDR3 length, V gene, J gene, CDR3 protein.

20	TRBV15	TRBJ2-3	CATSRRLRTTLAGVGNTQYF
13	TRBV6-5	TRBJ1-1	CASSYSEGVLAFF
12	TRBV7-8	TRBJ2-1	CASSLDQGRPFF
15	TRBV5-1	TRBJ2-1	CASSLGLADGNEQFF
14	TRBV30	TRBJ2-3	CAWTPGTAAHTQYF
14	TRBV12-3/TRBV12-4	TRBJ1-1	CASRYPPGNTEAFF
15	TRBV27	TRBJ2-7	CASSFSGQAYYEQYF
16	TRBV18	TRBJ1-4	CASSPPEREPNEKLFF
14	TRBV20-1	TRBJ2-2	CSAPKRTNTGELFF
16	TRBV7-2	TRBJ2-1	CASRPWGGLASDEQFF
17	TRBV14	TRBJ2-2	CASSQDWLAGVIGELFF
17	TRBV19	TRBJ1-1	CASSITSREGRNTEAFF
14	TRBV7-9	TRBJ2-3	CASSAGVYTDTQYF
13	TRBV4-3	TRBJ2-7	CASSPEGLYEQYF
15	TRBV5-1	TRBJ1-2	CASSSQGLANYGYTF
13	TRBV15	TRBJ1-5	CAISDRRNQPQHF
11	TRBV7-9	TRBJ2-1	CASSAQTPLFF
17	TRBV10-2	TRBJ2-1	CASSPSVGGGLYNEQFF
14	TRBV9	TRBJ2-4	CASSTPQREDIQYF
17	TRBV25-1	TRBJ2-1	CASSVGEGFLSYNEQFF